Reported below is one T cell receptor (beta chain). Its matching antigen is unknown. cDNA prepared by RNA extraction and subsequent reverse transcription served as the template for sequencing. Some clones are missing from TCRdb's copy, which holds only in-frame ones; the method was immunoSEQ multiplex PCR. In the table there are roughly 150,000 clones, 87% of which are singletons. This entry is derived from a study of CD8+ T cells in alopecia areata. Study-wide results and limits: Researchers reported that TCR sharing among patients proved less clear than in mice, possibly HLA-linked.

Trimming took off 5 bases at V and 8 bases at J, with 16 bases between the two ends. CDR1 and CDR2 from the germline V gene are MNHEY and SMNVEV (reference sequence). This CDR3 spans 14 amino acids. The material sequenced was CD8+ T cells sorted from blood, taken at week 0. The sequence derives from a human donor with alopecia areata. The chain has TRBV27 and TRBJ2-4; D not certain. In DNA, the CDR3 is TGTGCCAGCAGTCCCTTTTCTTCGAGAGACATTCAGTACTTC. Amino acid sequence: CASSPFSSRDIQYF.